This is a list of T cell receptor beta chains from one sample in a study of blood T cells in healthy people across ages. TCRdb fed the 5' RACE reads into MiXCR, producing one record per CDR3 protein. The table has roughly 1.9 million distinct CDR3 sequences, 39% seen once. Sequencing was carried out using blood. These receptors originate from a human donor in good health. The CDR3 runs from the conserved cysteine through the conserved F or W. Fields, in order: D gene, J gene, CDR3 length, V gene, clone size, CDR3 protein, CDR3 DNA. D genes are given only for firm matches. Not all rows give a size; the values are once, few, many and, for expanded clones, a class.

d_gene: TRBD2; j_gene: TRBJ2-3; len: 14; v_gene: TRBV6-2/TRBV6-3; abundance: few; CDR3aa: CASRDSGASDTQYF; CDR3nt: TGTGCCAGCAGGGATAGCGGGGCCTCAGATACGCAGTATTTT
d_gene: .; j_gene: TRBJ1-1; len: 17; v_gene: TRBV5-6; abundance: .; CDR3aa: CASSLEFRVAPNTEAFF; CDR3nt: TGTGCCAGCAGCTTGGAATTTCGGGTAGCACCGAACACTGAAGCTTTCTTT
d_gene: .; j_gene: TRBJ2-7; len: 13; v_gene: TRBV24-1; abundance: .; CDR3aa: CATSGTEWDEQYF; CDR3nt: TGTGCCACCAGTGGGACTGAGTGGGACGAGCAGTACTTC
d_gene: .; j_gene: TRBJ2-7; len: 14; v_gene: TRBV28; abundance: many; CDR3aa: CASSLLDGTYEQYF; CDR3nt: TGTGCCAGCAGTTTACTTGACGGAACCTACGAGCAGTACTTC
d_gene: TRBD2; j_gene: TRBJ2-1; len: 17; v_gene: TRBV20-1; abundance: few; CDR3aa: CSASGLAGGPMGSEQFF; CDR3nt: TGCAGTGCTAGTGGACTAGCGGGGGGCCCGATGGGGAGTGAGCAGTTCTTC
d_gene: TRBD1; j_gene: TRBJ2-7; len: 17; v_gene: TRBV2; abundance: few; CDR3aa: CARQRTGQGIYTYEQYF; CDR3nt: TGTGCCAGACAACGGACAGGACAGGGGATCTACACCTACGAGCAGTACTTC
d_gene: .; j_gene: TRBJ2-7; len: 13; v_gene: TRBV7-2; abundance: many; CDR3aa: CASSLRTAYEQYF; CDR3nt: TGCGCCAGCAGCTTGCGGACAGCCTACGAGCAGTACTTC
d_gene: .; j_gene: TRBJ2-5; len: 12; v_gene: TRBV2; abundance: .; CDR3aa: CASGGPQETQYF; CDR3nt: TGTGCCAGCGGGGGCCCCCAAGAGACCCAGTACTTC
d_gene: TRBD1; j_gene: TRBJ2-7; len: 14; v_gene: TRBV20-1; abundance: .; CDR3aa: CSAPDRGGPYEQYF; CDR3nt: TGCAGTGCTCCTGACAGGGGTGGACCCTACGAGCAGTACTTC
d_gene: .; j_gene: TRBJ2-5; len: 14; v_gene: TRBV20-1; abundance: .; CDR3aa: CSASAGRVGETQYF; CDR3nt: TGCAGTGCTAGTGCGGGGCGGGTAGGAGAGACCCAGTACTTC
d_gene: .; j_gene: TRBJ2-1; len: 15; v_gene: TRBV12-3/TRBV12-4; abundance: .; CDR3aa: CAGSPELQGNNEQFF; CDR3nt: TGTGCCGGCAGTCCGGAACTACAGGGAAACAATGAGCAGTTCTTC
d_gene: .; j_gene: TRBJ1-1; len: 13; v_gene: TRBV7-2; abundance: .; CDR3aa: CASSLWSGFEAFF; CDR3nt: TGTGCCAGCAGCTTATGGTCGGGGTTTGAAGCTTTCTTT
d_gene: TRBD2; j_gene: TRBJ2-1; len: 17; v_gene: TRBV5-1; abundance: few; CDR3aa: CASSYLGLASFNNEQFF; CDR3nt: TGCGCCAGCAGCTACCTGGGACTAGCGAGTTTCAATAATGAGCAGTTCTTC
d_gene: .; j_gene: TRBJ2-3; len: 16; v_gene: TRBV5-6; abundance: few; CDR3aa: CASSFSPGPSTDTQYF; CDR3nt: TGTGCCAGCAGCTTCAGCCCAGGCCCTAGCACAGATACGCAGTATTTT
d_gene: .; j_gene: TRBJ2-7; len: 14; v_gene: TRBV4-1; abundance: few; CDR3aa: CASSQGLHAYEQYF; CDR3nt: TGCGCCAGCAGCCAAGGATTACACGCCTACGAGCAGTACTTC
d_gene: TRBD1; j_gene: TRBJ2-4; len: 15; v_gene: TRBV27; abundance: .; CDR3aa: CASSYTGQGYNEQYF; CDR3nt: TGTGCCAGCAGTTACACGGGACAGGGGTACAATGAGCAGTACTTC
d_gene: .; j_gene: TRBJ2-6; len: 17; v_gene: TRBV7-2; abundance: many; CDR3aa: CASSLRTVDSGANVLTF; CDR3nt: TGTGCCAGCAGCTTAAGGACAGTTGACTCTGGGGCCAACGTCCTGACTTTC
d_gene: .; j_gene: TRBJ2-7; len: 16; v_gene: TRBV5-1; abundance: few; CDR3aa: CASSTQTGTATYEQYF; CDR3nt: TGCGCCAGCAGCACCCAGACCGGGACTGCCACCTACGAGCAGTACTTC
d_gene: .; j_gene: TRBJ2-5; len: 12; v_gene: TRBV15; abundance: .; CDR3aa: CATSRPRETQYF; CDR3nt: TGTGCCACCAGCAGACCGAGGGAGACCCAGTACTTC
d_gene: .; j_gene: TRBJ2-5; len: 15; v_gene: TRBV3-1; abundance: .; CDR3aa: CASRAQQNRTETQYF; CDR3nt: TGTGCCAGCAGGGCGCAACAGAATAGGACGGAGACCCAGTACTTC
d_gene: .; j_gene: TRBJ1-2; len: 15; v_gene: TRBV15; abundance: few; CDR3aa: CATSRDPAGSYGYTF; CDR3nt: TGTGCCACCAGCAGAGATCCAGCGGGAAGCTATGGCTACACCTTC
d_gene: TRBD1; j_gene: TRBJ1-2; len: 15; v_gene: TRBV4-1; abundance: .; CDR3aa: CASSQGWGTETGYTF; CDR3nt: TGCGCCAGCAGCCAAGGATGGGGGACAGAGACTGGCTACACCTTC
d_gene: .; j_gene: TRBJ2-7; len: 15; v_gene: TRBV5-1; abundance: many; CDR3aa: CASSLGGTGTYEQYF; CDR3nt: TGTGCCAGCAGCCTCGGCGGGACTGGGACCTACGAGCAGTACTTC
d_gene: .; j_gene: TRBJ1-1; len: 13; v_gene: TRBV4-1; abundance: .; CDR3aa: CASSQDPEEKAFF; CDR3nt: TGCGCCAGCAGCCAAGATCCCGAGGAAAAGGCTTTCTTT
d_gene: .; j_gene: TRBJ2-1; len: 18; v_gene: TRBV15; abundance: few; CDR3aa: CATSEENSGVASYNEQFF; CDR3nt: TGTGCCACCAGCGAGGAGAATTCAGGGGTGGCCTCCTACAATGAGCAGTTCTTC
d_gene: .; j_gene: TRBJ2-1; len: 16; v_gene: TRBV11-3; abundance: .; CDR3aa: CASSHPLARGNNEQFF; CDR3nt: TGTGCCAGCAGCCACCCCCTAGCCAGGGGTAACAATGAGCAGTTCTTC